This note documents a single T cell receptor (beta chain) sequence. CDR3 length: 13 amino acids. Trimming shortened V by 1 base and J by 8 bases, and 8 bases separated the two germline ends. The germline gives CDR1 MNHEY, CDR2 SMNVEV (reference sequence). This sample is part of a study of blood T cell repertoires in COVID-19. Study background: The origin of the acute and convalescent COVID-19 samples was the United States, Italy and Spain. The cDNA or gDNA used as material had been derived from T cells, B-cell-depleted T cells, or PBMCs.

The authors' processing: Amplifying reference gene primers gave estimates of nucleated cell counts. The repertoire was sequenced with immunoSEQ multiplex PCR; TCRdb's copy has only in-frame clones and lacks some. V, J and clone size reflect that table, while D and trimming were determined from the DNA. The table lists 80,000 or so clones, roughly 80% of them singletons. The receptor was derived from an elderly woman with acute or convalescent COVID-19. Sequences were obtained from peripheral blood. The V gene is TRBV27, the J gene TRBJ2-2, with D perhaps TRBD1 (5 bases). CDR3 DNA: TGTGCCAGCAGTTTATGGGGCTCGGGGGAGCTGTTTTTT. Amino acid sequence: CASSLWGSGELFF.